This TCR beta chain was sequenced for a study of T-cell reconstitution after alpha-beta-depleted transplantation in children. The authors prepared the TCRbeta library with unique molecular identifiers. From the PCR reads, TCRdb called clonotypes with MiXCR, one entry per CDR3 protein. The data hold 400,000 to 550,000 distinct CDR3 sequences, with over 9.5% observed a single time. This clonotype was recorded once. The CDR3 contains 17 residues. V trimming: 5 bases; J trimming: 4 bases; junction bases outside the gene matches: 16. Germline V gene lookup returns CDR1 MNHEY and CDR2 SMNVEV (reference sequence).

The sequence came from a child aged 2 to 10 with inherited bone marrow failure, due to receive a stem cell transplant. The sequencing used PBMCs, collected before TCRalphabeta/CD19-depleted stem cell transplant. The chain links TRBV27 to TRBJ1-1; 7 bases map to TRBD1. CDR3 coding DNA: TGTGCCAGCAGTCCGGGGCCCCCGACAGGGATGCGCACTGAAGCTTTCTTT. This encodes CASSPGPPTGMRTEAFF.